These 12 T cell receptor beta chains were sequenced from one sample in a study of persistence of HIV-infected CD4 T cells. Their antigen targets remain unknown. The libraries were made with immunoSEQ version 4 in survey mode. Profiling relied on immunoSEQ multiplex PCR, and the TCRdb table lists in-frame clones only, not all of them. Of roughly 43,000 clones in the sample, roughly nine tenths are singletons; the top ten hold roughly 1.8%. This nonspecific control used anti-CD3/anti-CD28 bead stimulation of CD4+ T cells. CD4+ T cells upregulating both CD40 ligand and CD69 were sorted as responding cells. This material consisted of CD4+ T cells sorted from PBMCs after 18-hour stimulation, taken from a patient who received antiretroviral therapy. Source of these receptors: an adult man with HIV who was CMV-seropositive.

This clone was seen only once. The V gene is TRBV6-4, the J gene TRBJ2-3, with D unclear. Trimming cost V 5 bases and J 4 bases, with 4 bases left between them. The germline CDR1 and CDR2 sequences are MRHNA and SNTAGT. This CDR3 is built from 11 residues. The CDR3 is CASSIADTQYF. The CDR3 region has the DNA TGTGCCAGCAGTATAGCAGATACGCAGTATTTT.

The J gene is TRBJ2-7, the V gene TRBV4-2, with TRBD2 matching over 12 bases. J lost 4 bases, V lost 2 bases, and 3 bases had no gene match. The CDR3 consists of 15 residues. The germline CDR1 and CDR2 sequences are LGHNA and YNFKEQ. DNA for the CDR3: TGTGCCAGCAGCCAACTAGCGGGGGGGATGTACGAGCAGTACTTC. Protein product: CASSQLAGGMYEQYF.

J is TRBJ2-1 and V is TRBV19; no reliable D call. The germline V gene has CDR1 LNHDA and CDR2 SQIVND (reference sequence). There are 13 residues in the CDR3. V was clipped by 5 bases and J by 2 bases, with 7 bases between them. The CDR3 reads CASSYGPYNEQFF. The CDR3 region has the DNA TGTGCCAGTAGTTATGGGCCCTACAATGAGCAGTTCTTC. The full variable domain, its missing parts supplied by reference TRBV19 and TRBJ2-1, is DGGITQSPKYLFRKEGQNVTLSCEQNLNHDAMYWYRQDPGQGLRLIYYSQIVNDFQKGDIAEGYSVSREKKESFPLTVTSAQKNPTAFYLCASSYGPYNEQFFGPGTRLTVL.

A few counts support this clone. The chain joins TRBV6-1 to TRBJ2-2, with 16 bases aligning to TRBD2. The germline CDR1 and CDR2 sequences are MNHNS and SASEGT. This CDR3 spans 18 amino acids. V lost 3 bases, J lost 6 bases, and 7 bases stayed unmatched. The CDR3 loop is CASSDPLGTSGGAGELFF. Written as DNA, the CDR3 is TGTGCCAGCAGTGACCCGCTGGGGACTAGCGGGGGGGCCGGGGAGCTGTTTTTT.

The genes are TRBV5-1 and TRBJ2-3, with 11 bases matching TRBD2. Germline V gives CDR1 SGHRS, CDR2 YFSETQ. This CDR3 is 17 amino acids long. The V gene end was trimmed by 4 bases and the J gene end by 1 base; junction bases not matched to a gene: 8. For the CDR3, the DNA is TGCGCCAGCAGCCTATATAGCGGGGGGGATGGCACAGATACGCAGTATTTT. Translating gives CASSLYSGGDGTDTQYF.

The rearrangement joins TRBV4-2 to TRBJ2-3; TRBD2 matches 10 bases. The V segment lost 1 base and the J segment 1 base; nucleotides outside the gene matches: 2. The germline V gene encodes CDR1 LGHNA and CDR2 YNFKEQ. The CDR3 loop spans 16 amino acids. This chain's CDR3 is CASSQGTSGRTDTQYF. The CDR3 region has the DNA TGTGCCAGCAGCCAAGGGACTAGCGGTCGCACAGATACGCAGTATTTT.

The genes are TRBV28 and TRBJ2-1; D perhaps matches TRBD2 (5 bases). Germline CDR1 MDHEN, CDR2 SYDVKM. This CDR3 is built from 15 residues. Trimming stripped 4 bases from V and 5 bases from J, with 15 bases between. CDR3 bases: TGTGCCAGCAGTTCCCATAATGGCGGGCACAATGAGCAGTTCTTC. Its translation: CASSSHNGGHNEQFF.

The chain uses TRBV6-5 and TRBJ2-7; D might be TRBD1 or TRBD2, each matching 6 bases. V was cut by 6 bases and J by 4 bases, with 19 bases left in between. This CDR3 spans 15 amino acids. Germline assignment: CDR1 MNHEY and CDR2 SVGAGI. CDR3 sequence reads: CASRASRGLLYEQYF. The CDR3 nucleotides are TGTGCCAGCAGAGCCTCCAGGGGACTCTTGTACGAGCAGTACTTC.

The chain recombines TRBV10-1 with TRBJ2-1; 9 bases map to TRBD2. CDR1 is WNHNN, CDR2 SYGVQD, per germline (reference sequence). This CDR3 has 15 amino acids. Trimming took 0 bases from V and 6 from J; bases not matched to a gene: 3. The DNA of the CDR3 is TGCGCCAGCAGTGAGTCGCGGGGGGGCCTCAATGAGCAGTTCTTC. Translated, it gives CASSESRGGLNEQFF.

The chain employs TRBV13 and TRBJ2-3; D possibly corresponds to TRBD2 (6 bases). Germline V gene data show CDR1 as PRHDT and CDR2 as FYEKMQ (reference sequence). The CDR3 has 15 amino acids. V was trimmed by 2 bases and J by 7 bases, leaving 16 bases between them. The CDR3 DNA reads TGTGCCAGCAGCTTATGGGGGGAAGTAGGAAATACGCAGTATTTT. It yields the protein CASSLWGEVGNTQYF.

There are a few counts of this clone. The V call is TRBV19, the J call TRBJ2-2; the match to TRBD1 covers 9 bases. The CDR3 is 13 residues long. Germline V lookup: CDR1 LNHDA, CDR2 SQIVND (reference sequence). J lost 7 bases, V lost 7 bases, and 4 bases had no gene match. CDR3 DNA: TGTGCCAGTAAGAGGACAGGGGACGGGGAGCTGTTTTTT. It translates to CASKRTGDGELFF.

The CDR3 DNA follows: TGTGCCAGCAGTTGGGGGGCCAGCTTTGAGCAGTACTTC. Translated: CASSWGASFEQYF. V usage is TRBV12-3 or TRBV12-4 and J usage is TRBJ2-7; either TRBD1 or TRBD2 may supply D (6 bases each). Trimming cost V 4 bases and J 7 bases, with 14 bases left between them. This CDR3 region has 13 residues.